Sequencing of this T cell receptor beta chain was carried out in a study of blood T cell repertoires in COVID-19. V was cut by 4 bases and J by 11 bases, with 12 bases left in between. From germline, CDR1 is ENHRY and CDR2 SYGVKD. The CDR3 has 12 amino acids. Generated by immunoSEQ multiplex PCR, the TCRdb table keeps only in-frame clones and is missing some. The data show some 430,000 clones, with around 91% seen just once and 0.55% to 0.75% held by the top ten. Sequenced input: PBMCs or T cells enriched from blood (not recorded which). The clonotype comes from a young man who had recovered from COVID-19. The chain links TRBV10-3 to TRBJ2-1; weak D call: TRBD1 (5 bases). The CDR3 region has the DNA TGTGCCATCAGTGCCTCAGGGCGAAAGCAGTTCTTC. Protein: CAISASGRKQFF.